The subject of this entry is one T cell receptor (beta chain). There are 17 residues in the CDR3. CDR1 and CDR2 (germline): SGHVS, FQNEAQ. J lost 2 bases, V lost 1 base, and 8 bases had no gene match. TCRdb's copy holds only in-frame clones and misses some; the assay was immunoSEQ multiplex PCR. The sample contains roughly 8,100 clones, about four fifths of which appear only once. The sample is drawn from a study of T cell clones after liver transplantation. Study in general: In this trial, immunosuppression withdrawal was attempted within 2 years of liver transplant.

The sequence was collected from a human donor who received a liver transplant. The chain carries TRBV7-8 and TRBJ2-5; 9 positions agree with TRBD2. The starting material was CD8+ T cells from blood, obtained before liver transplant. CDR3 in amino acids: CASSLVWQRGAQETQYF. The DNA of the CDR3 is TGTGCCAGCAGCTTAGTGTGGCAGCGGGGGGCGCAAGAGACCCAGTACTTC.